This paragraph covers one T cell receptor beta chain sequence. Here immunoSEQ multiplex PCR was the method, and the copy in TCRdb shows in-frame clones only, minus some. The data show 100,000 to 120,000 clones, just over 70% seen once. These data belong to a study of blood T cell repertoires in COVID-19. About the research overall: Samples came from the United States, Italy and Spain, spanning acute and convalescent COVID-19. From T cells, B-cell-depleted T cells, or PBMCs came the material, which was cDNA or gDNA.

Germline CDR1 and CDR2: KGHSH and LQKENI. Trimming cost V 4 bases and J 4 bases, with 10 bases left between them. CDR3 size: 13 residues. This TCR was sampled from a woman aged 40 to 55 with acute or convalescent COVID-19. The rearrangement joins TRBV18 to TRBJ1-2, with D unclear. Sequenced input: peripheral blood. This CDR3 is CASSQEGFYGYTF. The CDR3 coding sequence is TGTGCCAGCTCACAAGAGGGTTTCTATGGCTACACCTTC.